The next 30 T cell receptor beta chains were all read from a single sample in a study of T cell responses to AZD1222 COVID-19 vaccine (dated by TCRdb to the early 2020s). The library came from the immunoSEQ multiplex PCR assay. TCRdb mirrors the immuneACCESS table, restricted to in-frame sequences. Some clones are absent from its copies; in checked studies, under half trace to an unresolved V gene, and the reason for the others is unknown. In all, the sample holds under 150,000 clones, and roughly 92% of those were seen once. The ten largest clonotypes hold 9% to 9.5% of the sample. This specimen's time point label, per the study, means: about 28 days (+/-7) after the second vaccine dose. The sample in question was peripheral blood, obtained 28 days after the second AZD1222 dose. The receptors were gathered from an adult who received the AZD1222 COVID-19 vaccine.

The V and J genes are TRBV6-1 and TRBJ1-5, with unresolved D. CDR3 size: 13 residues. CDR1 and CDR2 from the germline V gene are MNHNS and SASEGT. V was shortened by 2 bases and J by 6 bases, with 8 bases between the two germline ends. The CDR3 loop is CASSERSFQPQHF. DNA for the CDR3: TGTGCCAGCAGTGAAAGGTCTTTTCAGCCCCAGCATTTT.

The J gene is TRBJ2-5, the V gene TRBV11-1; the match to TRBD2 covers 10 bases. With 4 bases clipped from V and 4 bases from J, the junction kept 6 bases outside the gene matches. The CDR3 is 15 amino acids. CDR1 and CDR2 from the germline V gene are SGHAT and FQDESV (reference sequence). CDR3 nucleotide sequence: TGTGCCAGCAGCTCACAGCGGGGGGGCGGAGAGACCCAGTACTTC. Amino acids: CASSSQRGGGETQYF.

The count of this clone is one. The chain joins TRBV4-1 to TRBJ2-5, with TRBD2 identical over 10 bases. The CDR3 consists of 17 residues. Germline trimming cut 5 bases from V and 1 base from J; bases unmatched to any gene: 10. The germline CDR1 and CDR2 sequences are MGHRA and YSYEKL. CDR3 coding DNA: TGCGCCAGCAGCAGCAATAGCGGGAGGCAGGCCCAAGAGACCCAGTACTTC. Translated: CASSSNSGRQAQETQYF.

This rearrangement joins TRBV6-4 to TRBJ2-1, with 7 nucleotides matching TRBD2. Germline loops: CDR1 MRHNA, CDR2 SNTAGT. V shed 2 bases, J shed 6 bases, and the junction held 7 bases outside the gene matches. This CDR3 spans 15 amino acids. CDR3: CASSDRAGEVNEQFF. CDR3 DNA: TGTGCCAGCAGTGACCGCGCGGGAGAGGTCAATGAGCAGTTCTTC.

CDR3 DNA sequence: TGTGCCAGCAGCACCTCGGACTCTCGGGCCCTAAGGTTCACAGATACGCAGTATTTT. It is translated as CASSTSDSRALRFTDTQYF. This chain joins TRBV13 and TRBJ2-3; D is perhaps TRBD2 (5 bases). CDR1 and CDR2 (germline): PRHDT, FYEKMQ (reference sequence). Trimming took off 5 bases at V and 2 bases at J, with 26 bases between the two ends. The CDR3 loop spans 19 amino acids.

This clone has more than one count but fewer than ten. At the DNA level, this CDR3 is encoded by other sequences in the same sample as well. The CDR3 is CASSDTNTGELFF. The CDR3 nucleotides read TGTGCCAGCAGTGACACGAACACCGGGGAGCTGTTTTTT. The rearrangement links TRBV6-4 to TRBJ2-2; D not resolved. V lost 2 bases and J 0 bases, leaving 1 base between the germline ends. The CDR3 covers 13 residues. Germline CDR1 MRHNA, CDR2 SNTAGT.

The rearrangement uses TRBV4-1 and TRBJ1-5; TRBD1 matches 10 bases. Germline trimming cut 5 bases from V and 4 bases from J; bases unmatched to any gene: 5. The CDR3 has 15 amino acids. From germline, CDR1 is MGHRA and CDR2 YSYEKL. CDR3 region: CASSLTGQGNQPQHF. The CDR3 coding sequence is TGCGCCAGCAGCTTAACGGGACAGGGGAATCAGCCCCAGCATTTT.

The chain joins TRBV5-1 to TRBJ2-1; the match to TRBD1 covers 7 bases. CDR1 and CDR2 from the germline V gene are SGHRS and YFSETQ. The CDR3 has 15 amino acids. Trimming cost V 3 bases and J 3 bases; bases outside gene matches: 6. This CDR3 is CASSSGTAIYNEQFF. Here the CDR3 DNA reads TGCGCCAGCAGCTCCGGGACAGCCATCTACAATGAGCAGTTCTTC.

The rearrangement uses TRBV2 and TRBJ1-1, with D possibly being TRBD1 (6 bases). The CDR3 extends over 14 amino acids. Germline lookup yields CDR1 SNHLY and CDR2 FYNNEI. Trimming pared 6 bases from V and 0 bases from J, leaving 11 bases between. CDR3 bases: TGTGCCAGCAGCTCCGGGACAATGAACACTGAAGCTTTCTTT. As protein: CASSSGTMNTEAFF.

The chain has TRBV4-2 and TRBJ2-3; tentative D call: TRBD2 (5 bases). This CDR3 is 17 amino acids long. V lost 3 bases and J 5 bases, leaving 21 bases between the germline ends. CDR1 is LGHNA, CDR2 YNFKEQ, per germline. CDR3 amino acids: CASSHLIALQGGDTQYF. CDR3 DNA sequence: TGTGCCAGCAGCCATCTCATAGCGTTACAAGGAGGAGATACGCAGTATTTT.

The gene calls are TRBV29-1 and TRBJ1-1, with a tentative D call TRBD1 (5 bases). CDR1 and CDR2 (germline): SQVTM, ANQGSEA. The germline V and J ends were trimmed by 7 bases and 0 bases, with 15 bases remaining between them. CDR3 length: 14 residues. CDR3 sequence reads: CSALFQGLNTEAFF. The CDR3 region has the DNA TGCAGCGCCCTCTTCCAGGGCTTGAACACTGAAGCTTTCTTT.

The genes are TRBV6-2 or TRBV6-3 and TRBJ2-2; 8 bases align to TRBD1. Germline values: CDR1 MNHEY, CDR2 SVGEGT. This CDR3 region has 15 residues. The V gene end was trimmed by 6 bases and the J gene end by 4 bases; junction bases not matched to a gene: 7. The CDR3 protein is CASSRDRGRTGELFF. For the CDR3, the DNA is TGTGCCAGCAGCCGAGACAGGGGACGCACCGGGGAGCTGTTTTTT.

The rearrangement uses TRBV7-9 and TRBJ1-4; D ambiguous. CDR1 is SEHNR and CDR2 is FQNEAQ in the germline V gene (reference sequence). V shed 3 bases and J shed 0 bases, with 8 bases lying between them. This CDR3 has 15 amino acids. CDR3 nucleotide sequence: TGTGCCAGCAGCTTTGAACAGTCAACTAATGAAAAACTGTTTTTT. This sequence encodes CASSFEQSTNEKLFF. The full variable domain, rest sourced from reference TRBV7-9 and TRBJ1-4, is DTGVSQNPRHKITKRGQNVTFRCDPISEHNRLYWYRQTLGQGPEFLTYFQNEAQLEKSRLLSDRFSAERPKGSFSTLEIQRTEQGDSAMYLCASSFEQSTNEKLFFGSGTQLSVL.

CDR3 coding DNA: TGTGCCAGTAGTATGGCGCGGCAGCGGGTATCCACGAACACTGAAGCTTTCTTT. As protein: CASSMARQRVSTNTEAFF. The V call is TRBV19, the J call TRBJ1-1; D is uncertain. The CDR3 has 18 amino acids. The ends were cut back, 3 bases at V and 1 base at J, with 21 bases in the middle. Germline CDR1 and CDR2: LNHDA and SQIVND (reference sequence).

This clone was recorded at least ten times. The chain uses TRBV6-1 and TRBJ2-3, with 11 bases fitting TRBD1. CDR1 MNHNS and CDR2 SASEGT come from the germline V gene. The J segment lost 4 bases and the V segment lost 3 bases, leaving 0 bases of the junction unmatched. There are 14 residues in the CDR3. The CDR3 nucleotides are TGTGCCAGCAGTGAGGACAGGGGGCCAGATACGCAGTATTTT. Translating it yields CASSEDRGPDTQYF.

V gene TRBV5-4 combines with J gene TRBJ1-1; D is ambiguous. Germline loops: CDR1 SGHNT, CDR2 YYREEE (reference sequence). The CDR3 contains 14 residues. V was trimmed by 5 bases and J by 5 bases, leaving 16 bases between them. Here the CDR3 reads CASRAPGGKTEAFF. The CDR3 nucleotides are TGTGCCAGCAGGGCCCCCGGTGGGAAAACTGAAGCTTTCTTT.

This sequence joins TRBV6-5 and TRBJ2-7; D possibly corresponds to TRBD1 (6 bases). This CDR3 has 13 amino acids. Germline CDR1 is MNHEY and CDR2 is SVGAGI. Trimming stripped 6 bases from V and 2 bases from J, with 11 bases between. The CDR3 DNA sequence: TGTGCCAGCAGCACTGGACAGACCTACGAGCAGTACGTC. The encoded protein is CASSTGQTYEQYV.

The V gene is TRBV5-8, the J gene TRBJ2-5, with D perhaps matching TRBD1 (7 bases). Trimming took off 4 bases at V and 4 bases at J, with 17 bases between the two ends. This CDR3 comprises 15 residues. CDR1 is SGHTS, CDR2 YDEGEE, per germline. This chain's CDR3 is CASSKRTGGIETQYF. In nucleotides, the CDR3 is TGTGCCAGCAGCAAGAGGACAGGAGGGATAGAGACCCAGTACTTC.

The chain recombines TRBV3-1 (or the pseudogene TRBV3-2) with TRBJ2-1; TRBD2 is a possible D gene (6 bases). The germline CDR1 and CDR2 sequences are LGHDT and YNNKEL (reference sequence). CDR3 length: 15 amino acids. V lost 4 bases to trimming and J lost 0 bases, with 10 bases between them. CDR3 region: CASSPTRSSYNEQFF. As DNA, the CDR3 is TGTGCCAGCAGCCCGACTAGAAGCTCCTACAATGAGCAGTTCTTC.

J is TRBJ1-2 and V is TRBV7-2, with TRBD1 matching over 7 bases. J gave up 5 bases and V 5 bases, and 8 bases lay outside the gene matches. CDR3 length: 14 residues. Germline-derived CDR1 and CDR2 are SGHTA and FQGNSA. DNA of the CDR3: TGTGCCAGCAGCCCCTGGGACAGCCCATATGGCTACACCTTC. Translated, it gives CASSPWDSPYGYTF.

V usage is TRBV7-2 and J usage is TRBJ2-1, with 8 bases aligning to TRBD2. This CDR3 region has 15 residues. Germline V CDR1 and CDR2: SGHTA, FQGNSA. Losses at the gene ends were 3 bases for V and 8 bases for J; bases not matched to a gene: 9. This CDR3 reads CASSFTSGHNDEQFF. The CDR3 nucleotides read TGTGCCAGCAGCTTCACTAGCGGACATAACGATGAGCAGTTCTTC.

The V call is TRBV28, the J call TRBJ1-2; D remains unclear. Trimming took 2 bases from V and 2 from J, leaving 6 bases between them. The germline gives CDR1 MDHEN, CDR2 SYDVKM. This CDR3 is built from 13 residues. CDR3 nucleotides: TGTGCCAGCAGTTTACGACTCAACTATGGCTACACCTTC. Encoded protein: CASSLRLNYGYTF.

J is TRBJ2-4 and V is TRBV21-1; TRBD1 is the table's D call, not checked against the DNA. TRBV21-1 is described as a pseudogene. The CDR3 runs to 16 residues. The CDR3 region has the DNA TGTGCCAGCAGCAAAGAGGGGGCAGGGGGCAAAAACATTCAGTACTTC. Translating it yields CASSKEGAGGKNIQYF.

The rearrangement links TRBV3-1 (or the pseudogene TRBV3-2) to TRBJ1-1; TRBD1 is a possible D gene (5 bases). Germline CDR1 LGHDT, CDR2 YNNKEL (reference sequence). This CDR3 is 12 amino acids long. Between the trimmed V and J ends, which lost 6 bases and 7 bases, there was a span of 12 bases. The CDR3 coding sequence is TGTGCCAGCAGAAACGGGGGTGGTGAAGCTTTCTTT. Its protein is CASRNGGGEAFF.

This chain uses TRBV4-1 with TRBJ1-1; 7 bases are shared with TRBD1. Germline CDR1 reads MGHRA; CDR2 reads YSYEKL. The CDR3 extends over 16 amino acids. Losses at the gene ends were 4 bases for V and 0 bases for J; bases not matched to a gene: 8. The CDR3 spells CASSRGQGQLNTEAFF. As DNA, the CDR3 is TGCGCCAGCAGCCGGGGGCAGGGACAGCTGAACACTGAAGCTTTCTTT.

The chain employs TRBV12-3 or TRBV12-4 and TRBJ1-2; a weak D match, TRBD1 (5 bases). Deletions cut 3 bases from V and 0 bases from J, with 5 bases between. The CDR3 spans 13 residues. The CDR3 region has the DNA TGTGCCAGCAGTTTGACAGCTAACTATGGCTACACCTTC. This codes for CASSLTANYGYTF.

CDR3 nucleotide sequence: TGTGCCAGCAGTTACTCCCCGGACTACTACGAGCAGTACGTC. This translates into CASSYSPDYYEQYV. The chain is built from TRBV6-2 or TRBV6-3 and TRBJ2-7; possibly TRBD2 for D (6 bases). The CDR3 has 14 residues. Deletions cut 0 bases from V and 3 bases from J, with 9 bases between. The germline gives CDR1 MNHEY, CDR2 SVGEGT.

V and J are TRBV10-3 and TRBJ1-1; 8 bases match TRBD1. The CDR3 has 15 residues. V lost 6 bases and J lost 3; bases outside the gene matches: 9. Germline CDR1 ENHRY, CDR2 SYGVKD. The CDR3 nucleotides read TGTGCCATCAGACCGCAGGGGGCGGGGGACACTGAAGCTTTCTTT. Translation: CAIRPQGAGDTEAFF.

By share, this clone ranks as medium-sized. J is TRBJ2-7 and V is TRBV6-5, with 9 positions matching TRBD1. The CDR3 has 13 residues. V trimming: 8 bases; J trimming: 5 bases; junction bases outside the gene matches: 7. Germline lookup yields CDR1 MNHEY and CDR2 SVGAGI. The CDR3 is CASAGTGLNEQYV. CDR3 coding DNA: TGTGCCAGCGCTGGGACAGGGTTGAACGAGCAGTACGTC.

The chain links TRBV14 to TRBJ2-5; 10 positions agree with TRBD2. This CDR3 spans 17 amino acids. The germline gives CDR1 SGHDN, CDR2 FVKESK. Trimming cost V 0 bases and J 5 bases; bases outside gene matches: 9. The CDR3 sequence is CASSQDPLLAGAETQYF. The CDR3 coding sequence is TGTGCCAGCAGCCAAGACCCCCTCCTAGCGGGGGCGGAGACCCAGTACTTC.